The 30 T cell receptor beta chains in this list originate from one sample, sequenced in a study of T cell responses to AZD1222 COVID-19 vaccine. TCRdb keeps only in-frame clones here, not all; method: immunoSEQ multiplex PCR. The data contain approximately 140,000 clones, about 89% of them singletons. This specimen consisted of peripheral blood, obtained on day 0 of MenACWY control vaccination. These receptors all come from an adult in good health.

This chain joins TRBV7-2 and TRBJ2-1; tentative D call: TRBD2 (7 bases). Between the trimmed V and J ends, which lost 2 bases and 3 bases, there was a span of 11 bases. CDR1 and CDR2 from the germline V gene are SGHTA and FQGNSA. CDR3 size: 15 residues. CDR3 in amino acids: CASSLMGGGYNEQFF. The CDR3 DNA is TGTGCCAGCAGCTTAATGGGAGGGGGCTACAATGAGCAGTTCTTC.

The rearrangement links TRBV28 to TRBJ2-5, with 12 bases fitting TRBD2. Germline CDR1 and CDR2: MDHEN and SYDVKM. The ends lost 4 bases at V and 1 base at J; junction bases unmatched: 4. The CDR3 runs 16 residues. The CDR3 is CASSSSSGRAQETQYF. CDR3 DNA: TGTGCCAGCAGTTCTTCTAGCGGGAGGGCCCAAGAGACCCAGTACTTC.

The chain couples TRBV11-2 to TRBJ1-3, with D possibly being TRBD1 (5 bases). V was clipped by 0 bases and J by 5 bases, with 8 bases between them. Per germline, CDR1 SGHAT and CDR2 FQNNGV. The CDR3 consists of 14 residues. In nucleotides, the CDR3 is TGTGCCAGCAGCTTAGACCAGGGTAGAAACACCATATATTTT. The encoded protein is CASSLDQGRNTIYF.

V is TRBV27 and J is TRBJ2-2; TRBD2 matches at 7 bases. The CDR3 runs to 15 residues. In germline, CDR1 is MNHEY, CDR2 SMNVEV (reference sequence). V was pared by 3 bases and J by 7 bases, with 8 bases of the junction left unmatched. CDR3 in amino acids: CASSFRGRAGGELFF. In DNA form, the CDR3 reads TGTGCCAGCAGTTTTCGGGGGAGGGCCGGCGGGGAGCTGTTTTTT.

The rearrangement links TRBV3-1 (or the pseudogene TRBV3-2) to TRBJ1-1; D is possibly TRBD1 (5 bases). Germline V gene sequence: CDR1 LGHDT, CDR2 YNNKEL (reference sequence). Trimming took off 2 bases at V and 6 bases at J, with 13 bases between the two ends. The CDR3 is 14 residues long. CDR3 sequence reads: CASSQPGKGAEAFF. CDR3 in DNA: TGTGCCAGCAGCCAACCAGGGAAAGGCGCTGAAGCTTTCTTT.

The V and J genes are TRBV28 and TRBJ1-1, with 8 positions matching TRBD1. With V trimmed by 5 bases and J by 4 bases, 9 bases remained unmatched. The CDR3 totals 15 residues. The germline gives CDR1 MDHEN, CDR2 SYDVKM. The DNA of the CDR3 is TGTGCCAGCAGTATGACAGGGGTTCAGGGCACTGAAGCTTTCTTT. Translated: CASSMTGVQGTEAFF.

The J gene is TRBJ1-1, the V gene TRBV27, with TRBD1 matching 7 bases. CDR3 length: 14 amino acids. CDR1 is MNHEY and CDR2 is SMNVEV in the germline V gene (reference sequence). V lost 6 bases, J lost 5 bases, and 9 bases stayed unmatched. The CDR3 sequence: CASREDRVGTEAFF. DNA of the CDR3: TGTGCCAGCAGAGAAGACAGGGTTGGTACTGAAGCTTTCTTT.

The gene calls are TRBV19 and TRBJ2-7, with TRBD1 identical over 9 bases. With 5 bases clipped from V and 2 bases from J, the junction kept 4 bases outside the gene matches. Germline V gene lookup returns CDR1 LNHDA and CDR2 SQIVND (reference sequence). The CDR3 has 14 residues. The CDR3 DNA reads TGTGCCAGTAGTGTCGGACAGGGGCCCTACGAGCAGTACTTC. Its protein product is CASSVGQGPYEQYF.

Points on this clone: A much larger clone sits a single nucleotide away, making a read error possible. This chain joins TRBV7-8 and TRBJ2-2; D call uncertain. The CDR3 has 11 amino acids. Trimming pared 2 bases from V and 5 bases from J, leaving 0 bases between. Germline V gene data show CDR1 as SGHVS and CDR2 as FQNEAQ. CDR3 nucleotide sequence: TGTGCCAGCAGCTTAACCGGGGAGCTGTTTTTT. Encoded protein: CASSLTGELFF.

This chain connects TRBV6-5 to TRBJ1-2; a weak D match, TRBD1 (5 bases). Germline CDR1 reads MNHEY; CDR2 reads SVGAGI. V shed 6 bases and J shed 1 base, with 9 bases lying between them. This CDR3 is built from 13 residues. Here the CDR3 DNA reads TGTGCCAGCAGCCGGGACGGTAACTATGGCTACACCTTC. Protein product: CASSRDGNYGYTF.

This clone was seen once. The V gene is TRBV4-1, the J gene TRBJ1-2; D unclear. V lost 2 bases and J lost 1, with 14 bases in between. This CDR3 is 16 amino acids long. Germline V gene lookup returns CDR1 MGHRA and CDR2 YSYEKL. The CDR3 DNA reads as TGCGCCAGCAGCCAACCCACCGCCGATTTTAACTATGGCTACACCTTC. Its protein product is CASSQPTADFNYGYTF.

A word on this clone: The sample carries other DNA sequences with the same CDR3. The CDR3 reads CASSVGGTGYEQYF. The CDR3 bases are TGTGCCAGCAGCGTAGGGGGGACGGGTTACGAGCAGTACTTC. The V call is TRBV9, the J call TRBJ2-7, with D possibly called TRBD1 or TRBD2 (5 bases each). The germline V gene encodes CDR1 SGDLS and CDR2 YYNGEE. V was shortened by 0 bases and J by 4 bases, with 11 bases between the two germline ends. The CDR3 sequence is 14 residues long.

This chain connects TRBV19 to TRBJ1-2; perhaps TRBD1 as D (6 bases). Per the germline V gene, CDR1 is LNHDA and CDR2 is SQIVND (reference sequence). The CDR3 consists of 15 residues. V was trimmed by 3 bases and J by 8 bases, leaving 19 bases between them. CDR3 DNA: TGTGCCAGTAGTATCGCGATGGGGGCGTCGTACGGCTACACCTTC. As protein: CASSIAMGASYGYTF.

The chain is built from TRBV11-3 and TRBJ1-2, with D perhaps matching TRBD1 (5 bases). The CDR3 runs 16 residues. CDR1 and CDR2 (germline): SGHNT, YENEEA. V was pared by 0 bases and J by 8 bases, with 19 bases between. The CDR3 sequence: CASSLEGENLGRGYTF. For the CDR3, the DNA is TGTGCCAGCAGCTTAGAAGGGGAGAATCTAGGACGAGGCTACACCTTC.

Here the CDR3 DNA reads TGTGCCAGCAGCACAAGCCTCGGGAGCACTATCCAAGAGACCCAGTACTTC. Encoded protein: CASSTSLGSTIQETQYF. V is TRBV7-2 and J is TRBJ2-5; TRBD2 might be the D (6 bases). The CDR3 is 17 residues long. Between the trimmed V and J ends, which lost 5 bases and 1 base, there was a span of 20 bases. From germline, CDR1 is SGHTA and CDR2 FQGNSA.

CDR3 in DNA: TGTGCCAGCAGCTCCCTTTTAATTCCCGAGCAGTACTTC. Its translation is CASSSLLIPEQYF. The chain combines TRBV7-8 with TRBJ2-7; D unresolved. The ends were cut back, 4 bases at V and 6 bases at J, with 13 bases in the middle. This CDR3 has 13 amino acids. Germline CDR1 is SGHVS and CDR2 is FQNEAQ. Based on the CDR3 plus reference TRBV7-8 and TRBJ2-7, the full variable domain is GAGVSQSPRYKVAKRGQDVALRCDPISGHVSLFWYQQALGQGPEFLTYFQNEAQLDKSGLPSDRFFAERPEGSVSTLKIQRTQQEDSAVYLCASSSLLIPEQYFGPGTRLTVT.

CDR3: CASSLARVPEAFF. The CDR3 nucleotides read TGTGCCAGCAGCTTAGCCAGGGTACCTGAAGCTTTCTTT. The chain is built from TRBV7-9 and TRBJ1-1; the D gene is possibly TRBD1 (5 bases). Germline CDR1 reads SEHNR; CDR2 reads FQNEAQ (reference sequence). This CDR3 is built from 13 residues. Deletions cut 0 bases from V and 6 bases from J, with 8 bases between. Full variable domain (outside the CDR3, taken from reference TRBV7-9 and TRBJ1-1): DTGVSQNPRHKITKRGQNVTFRCDPISEHNRLYWYRQTLGQGPEFLTYFQNEAQLEKSRLLSDRFSAERPKGSFSTLEIQRTEQGDSAMYLCASSLARVPEAFFGQGTRLTVV.

The DNA for the CDR3 is TGTGCCAGCAGCGTAGAAGGGGATACGCAGTATTTT. Translating it yields CASSVEGDTQYF. The J gene is TRBJ2-3, the V gene TRBV9, with D uncertain. V was clipped by 0 bases and J by 6 bases, with 5 bases between them. CDR1 and CDR2 from the germline V gene are SGDLS and YYNGEE. The CDR3 extends over 12 amino acids.

The V and J genes are TRBV9 and TRBJ2-3; no clear D. Germline loops: CDR1 SGDLS, CDR2 YYNGEE. V was shortened by 4 bases and J by 0 bases, with 15 bases between the two germline ends. This CDR3 spans 16 amino acids. Here the CDR3 DNA reads TGTGCCAGCAGCCCGGAAATACGAATTAGCACAGATACGCAGTATTTT. This sequence encodes CASSPEIRISTDTQYF.

The rearrangement uses TRBV7-9 and TRBJ1-6; 9 bases fit TRBD1. V lost 5 bases to trimming and J lost 7 bases; unmatched junction nucleotides: 6. The length of the CDR3 is 15 residues. CDR1 and CDR2 from the germline V gene are SEHNR and FQNEAQ (reference sequence). CDR3 region: CASSDRQGENSPLHF. Written as DNA, the CDR3 is TGTGCCAGCAGCGACCGACAGGGGGAGAATTCACCCCTCCACTTT.

This chain joins TRBV7-9 and TRBJ1-4, with D possibly TRBD1 on 6 matching bases. The length of the CDR3 is 17 residues. CDR1 and CDR2 from the germline V gene are SEHNR and FQNEAQ (reference sequence). Trimming shortened V by 0 bases and J by 1 base, and 12 bases separated the two germline ends. CDR3 DNA: TGTGCCAGCAGCTTAGCACGGGGGCAGGGAACTAATGAAAAACTGTTTTTT. It encodes CASSLARGQGTNEKLFF.

The CDR3 coding sequence is TGTGCCAGCTCCCGAGGGGACAATCAGCCCCAGCATTTT. Residues: CASSRGDNQPQHF. The chain employs TRBV27 and TRBJ1-5; the D gene is possibly TRBD1 (5 bases). The V gene lost 8 bases and the J gene lost 3 bases, with 11 bases spanning the gap. The CDR3 covers 13 residues. Germline V lookup: CDR1 MNHEY, CDR2 SMNVEV (reference sequence).

This clone has just one count. This chain uses TRBV5-4 with TRBJ2-1, with 7 bases matching TRBD1. Germline V gene lookup returns CDR1 SGHNT and CDR2 YYREEE (reference sequence). Germline trimming cut 2 bases from V and 7 bases from J; bases unmatched to any gene: 6. The CDR3 covers 14 residues. CDR3 in amino acids: CASSFRDSFNEQFF. CDR3 bases: TGTGCCAGCAGCTTCCGGGACAGTTTTAATGAGCAGTTCTTC.

The rearrangement joins TRBV5-1 to TRBJ1-4, with 8 bases fitting TRBD1. CDR1 and CDR2 from the germline V gene are SGHRS and YFSETQ. The ends lost 4 bases at V and 8 bases at J; junction bases unmatched: 10. This CDR3 region has 15 residues. The CDR3 DNA is TGCGCCAGCAGCCAGCAGACAGGGGCTGTGGAAAAACTGTTTTTT. Its protein is CASSQQTGAVEKLFF.

This clone was picked up one time. J is TRBJ2-1 and V is TRBV14; D gene ambiguous. The germline gives CDR1 SGHDN, CDR2 FVKESK. V lost 0 bases to trimming and J lost 4 bases, with 13 bases between them. This CDR3 has 16 residues. CDR3 bases: TGTGCCAGCAGCCAAGATGAGAGCCGCAATTACAATGAGCAGTTCTTC. Translating it yields CASSQDESRNYNEQFF.

The chain combines TRBV18 with TRBJ2-1; D is unresolved. Between the trimmed V and J ends, which lost 4 bases and 8 bases, there was a span of 12 bases. The CDR3 consists of 13 residues. Germline CDR1 is KGHSH and CDR2 is LQKENI. The CDR3 region has the DNA TGTGCCAGCTCACTGGGCCCTCAGTATGAGCAGTTCTTC. Amino acids: CASSLGPQYEQFF.

The J gene is TRBJ2-1, the V gene TRBV19; D perhaps matches TRBD2 (7 bases). Germline CDR1 reads LNHDA; CDR2 reads SQIVND (reference sequence). The V end was cut by 7 bases, the J end by 2 bases, with 12 bases between. The CDR3 covers 14 residues. Here the CDR3 DNA reads TGTGCCAGTATGGGGAGGGGGGCCTACAATGAGCAGTTCTTC. Encoded protein: CASMGRGAYNEQFF. Full variable domain (rest looked up from reference TRBV19 and TRBJ2-1): DGGITQSPKYLFRKEGQNVTLSCEQNLNHDAMYWYRQDPGQGLRLIYYSQIVNDFQKGDIAEGYSVSREKKESFPLTVTSAQKNPTAFYLCASMGRGAYNEQFFGPGTRLTVL.

This chain uses TRBV19 with TRBJ1-2, with 9 bases that match TRBD1. This CDR3 comprises 14 residues. Per the germline V gene, CDR1 is LNHDA and CDR2 is SQIVND (reference sequence). V dropped 9 bases and J dropped 4; count of bases not matched to a gene: 9. CDR3 loop: CASLRGQGAYGYTF. CDR3 sequence (DNA): TGTGCCAGCCTCCGGGGACAGGGAGCCTATGGCTACACCTTC.

The gene calls are TRBV5-5 and TRBJ2-5; TRBD1 is a possible D gene (6 bases). The CDR3 sequence is 15 residues long. Germline assignment: CDR1 SGHKS and CDR2 YYEKEE (reference sequence). With 3 bases removed from V and 2 bases from J, the gap between germline ends came to 14 bases. CDR3 in DNA: TGTGCCAGCAGCTCCTCGGGACAACTTCAAGAGACCCAGTACTTC. Translated, it gives CASSSSGQLQETQYF.

V gene TRBV9 combines with J gene TRBJ1-1, with D perhaps matching TRBD1 (6 bases). The CDR3 spans 13 residues. Trimming took off 4 bases at V and 5 bases at J, with 12 bases between the two ends. Per germline, CDR1 SGDLS and CDR2 YYNGEE. CDR3 DNA: TGTGCCAGCAGCAACTACAGGGCTACTGAAGCTTTCTTT. Translated: CASSNYRATEAFF. The variable domain in full, with the rest retrieved from reference TRBV9 and TRBJ1-1, is DSGVTQTPKHLITATGQRVTLRCSPRSGDLSVYWYQQSLDQGLQFLIQYYNGEERAKGNILERFSAQQFPDLHSELNLSSLELGDSALYFCASSNYRATEAFFGQGTRLTVV.